This T cell receptor beta chain appears in the sequencing data of a study of cytomegalovirus exposure and HLA in healthy donors. Study-wide findings and caveats: Within an earlier analysis, most TCR beta V segments proved productive either about 90% or about 30% of the time. Evidence from a later analysis indicated that most CMV-associated TCR beta chains looked HLA-restricted.

Of note for this clone: The antigen remains unidentified.

The PCR ran on 60 Vbeta and 13 Jbeta primers. Here immunoSEQ multiplex PCR was the method, and the copy in TCRdb shows in-frame clones only, minus some. The sample consists of about 120,000 clones, over 75% of them appearing once. This receptor was identified in a man in his forties in good health and CMV-seronegative. Specimen: PBMCs.

This CDR3 is CASSVQGAPQETQYF. CDR3 sequence (DNA): TGTGCCAGCAGCGTCCAGGGGGCGCCTCAGGAGACCCAGTACTTC. The gene calls are TRBV9 and TRBJ2-5, with 8 bases fitting TRBD1. The CDR3 spans 15 residues. Germline V gives CDR1 SGDLS, CDR2 YYNGEE. Trimming cost V 2 bases and J 5 bases; bases outside gene matches: 8. Together with reference TRBV9 and TRBJ2-5, the CDR3 gives the full variable domain: DSGVTQTPKHLITATGQRVTLRCSPRSGDLSVYWYQQSLDQGLQFLIQYYNGEERAKGNILERFSAQQFPDLHSELNLSSLELGDSALYFCASSVQGAPQETQYFGPGTRLLVL.